A single sample gave rise to the 22 T cell receptor beta chains below, sequenced in a study of OX40 agonist ivuxolimab in advanced cancers. The repertoire was sequenced with immunoSEQ multiplex PCR; TCRdb's copy has only in-frame clones and lacks some. The profile shows 30,000 to 35,000 clones, over 60% of them singletons. The sequences come from CD4+ or CD8+ T cells sorted from blood, collected in a trial of the OX40 agonist ivuxolimab. The source of these receptors is an adult with an advanced solid tumor such as melanoma, head and neck, liver or kidney cancer.

The J gene is TRBJ2-7, the V gene TRBV2; D ambiguous. The V gene lost 6 bases and the J gene lost 2 bases, with 5 bases spanning the gap. There are 11 residues in the CDR3. Per germline, CDR1 SNHLY and CDR2 FYNNEI. The CDR3 nucleotides read TGTGCCAGCAGCGCGACCTACGAGCAGTACTTC. This translates into CASSATYEQYF.

Written as DNA, the CDR3 is TGTGCCAGCAGCCTCGGATCACCCGCTGAAGCTTTCTTT. It yields the protein CASSLGSPAEAFF. This sequence joins TRBV7-9 and TRBJ1-1, with unresolved D. The CDR3 is made up of 13 amino acids. V was clipped by 5 bases and J by 6 bases, with 13 bases between them. Per the germline V gene, CDR1 is SEHNR and CDR2 is FQNEAQ (reference sequence).

This clone is judged hyperexpanded. The chain uses TRBV19 and TRBJ2-5, with D tentatively TRBD1 (6 bases). V lost 3 bases, J lost 4 bases, and 9 bases lay in between. The germline V gene encodes CDR1 LNHDA and CDR2 SQIVND (reference sequence). This CDR3 comprises 13 residues. The CDR3 reads CASSMTRGETQYF. In DNA, the CDR3 is TGTGCCAGTAGTATGACCAGGGGAGAGACCCAGTACTTC.

This rearrangement joins TRBV19 to TRBJ1-2; TRBD1 matches 8 bases. The V and J ends lost 4 bases and 2 bases, in that order; junction bases with no gene match: 9. Germline V lookup: CDR1 LNHDA, CDR2 SQIVND (reference sequence). This CDR3 comprises 16 residues. The DNA for the CDR3 is TGTGCCAGTAGTACCGCACCGGGACAGGAAAACTATGGCTACACCTTC. It translates to CASSTAPGQENYGYTF.

By share of the sample, this clone is medium-sized. The rearrangement uses TRBV29-1 and TRBJ1-1; D is possibly TRBD1 (5 bases). The CDR3 has 13 amino acids. From germline, CDR1 is SQVTM and CDR2 ANQGSEA. The ends were cut back, 6 bases at V and 3 bases at J, with 14 bases in the middle. The CDR3 sequence: CSVNVGRDTEAFF. The CDR3 bases are TGCAGCGTAAATGTGGGACGGGACACTGAAGCTTTCTTT.

The gene calls are TRBV29-1 and TRBJ1-4, with D possibly TRBD1 on 6 matching bases. The CDR3 extends over 12 amino acids. The germline V and J ends were trimmed by 7 bases and 2 bases, with 8 bases remaining between them. Germline-derived CDR1 and CDR2 are SQVTM and ANQGSEA. CDR3 protein: CSAQGTNEKLFF. The DNA of the CDR3 is TGCAGCGCACAGGGCACTAATGAAAAACTGTTTTTT.

CDR3 sequence reads: CASSPRTSANEQFF. The CDR3 DNA reads TGTGCCAGCAGCCCAAGGACTAGCGCCAATGAGCAGTTCTTC. The chain employs TRBV7-2 and TRBJ2-1, with TRBD2 matching over 9 bases. The CDR3 is 14 residues long. Germline V gene sequence: CDR1 SGHTA, CDR2 FQGNSA. V shed 5 bases, J shed 6 bases, and the junction held 5 bases outside the gene matches.

The DNA for the CDR3 is TGTGCCAGCTCATCACAGGGGGCTTCTGAAAAACTGTTTTTT. Residues: CASSSQGASEKLFF. The chain recombines TRBV18 with TRBJ1-4; 9 bases are shared with TRBD1. The CDR3 consists of 14 residues. Germline values: CDR1 KGHSH, CDR2 LQKENI. Trimming took 5 bases from V and 7 from J; bases not matched to a gene: 5. Variable domain in full (rest from reference TRBV18 and TRBJ1-4): NAGVMQNPRHLVRRRGQEARLRCSPMKGHSHVYWYRQLPEEGLKFMVYLQKENIIDESGMPKERFSAEFPKEGPSILRIQQVVRGDSAAYFCASSSQGASEKLFFGSGTQLSVL.

V gene TRBV5-1 combines with J gene TRBJ1-1; TRBD1 agrees at 8 bases. This CDR3 region has 15 residues. The germline gives CDR1 SGHRS, CDR2 YFSETQ. V dropped 10 bases and J dropped 1; count of bases not matched to a gene: 12. This chain's CDR3 is CACRGDTGGNTEAFF. Written as DNA, the CDR3 is TGCGCCTGCCGGGGCGATACAGGGGGGAACACTGAAGCTTTCTTT.

This rearrangement joins TRBV29-1 to TRBJ2-1; D perhaps matches TRBD2 (6 bases). Per the germline V gene, CDR1 is SQVTM and CDR2 is ANQGSEA. This CDR3 has 15 amino acids. V lost 1 base and J 1 base, leaving 11 bases between the germline ends. Here the CDR3 reads CSVEGGVVSYNEQFF. The CDR3 DNA is TGCAGCGTTGAAGGGGGGGTAGTTTCCTACAATGAGCAGTTCTTC.

In its sample, this clone was seen once. The chain employs TRBV7-2 and TRBJ2-3; tentative D call: TRBD1 (6 bases). The CDR3 runs 15 residues. V lost 1 base and J lost 11, with 19 bases in between. The germline V gene encodes CDR1 SGHTA and CDR2 FQGNSA. CDR3 nucleotides: TGTGCCAGCAGCTTAGGTGGCGAGGGGGTAAGAAAGCAGTATTTT. Protein: CASSLGGEGVRKQYF.

This clone was recorded a few times. V usage is TRBV5-6 and J usage is TRBJ1-1; D unresolved. The germline gives CDR1 SGHDT, CDR2 YYEEEE. Trimming took 2 bases from V and 6 from J, leaving 14 bases between them. This CDR3 is built from 14 residues. CDR3 DNA sequence: TGTGCCAGCAGCTTCGGATCAGGATTCGCTGAAGCTTTCTTT. Its translation is CASSFGSGFAEAFF.

This clone showed up just once. The V gene is TRBV9, the J gene TRBJ2-1, with D uncertain. The V and J ends lost 0 bases and 5 bases respectively, with 3 bases between them. The CDR3 has 12 amino acids. Germline V gives CDR1 SGDLS, CDR2 YYNGEE. Here the CDR3 DNA reads TGTGCCAGCAGCGTAGCCAACAATGAGCAGTTCTTC. This sequence encodes CASSVANNEQFF.

The rearrangement uses TRBV11-2 and TRBJ2-1; the D is unclear. Germline V gene lookup returns CDR1 SGHAT and CDR2 FQNNGV. Trimming stripped 2 bases from V and 0 bases from J, with 8 bases between. The CDR3 consists of 15 residues. Written as DNA, the CDR3 is TGTGCCAGCAGCTTAATACTTCGCTCCTACAATGAGCAGTTCTTC. Its translation: CASSLILRSYNEQFF.

Concerning this clone itself: Compared with germline, one end of the junction differs, possibly owing to a read error. The chain carries TRBV2 and TRBJ1-1, with 9 bases fitting TRBD1. The CDR3 consists of 15 residues. Germline-derived CDR1 and CDR2 are SNHLY and FYNNEI. The CDR3, as DNA: TGTGCCAGCAGTCAATCGGGACAGGGCATTACTGCAGCTTTCTTT. This gives the protein CASSQSGQGITAAFF.

This rearrangement joins TRBV29-1 to TRBJ1-2; D is uncertain. Germline CDR1 is SQVTM and CDR2 is ANQGSEA. The V end lost 6 bases, the J end lost 7 bases, and 15 bases lay between the germline ends. This CDR3 has 12 amino acids. CDR3 in amino acids: CSVASRGAGYTF. CDR3 bases: TGCAGCGTCGCAAGCCGGGGAGCTGGCTACACCTTC.

This chain joins TRBV5-1 and TRBJ1-2, with 7 positions matching TRBD1. CDR1 and CDR2 from the germline V gene are SGHRS and YFSETQ. The CDR3 has 14 residues. Losses at the gene ends were 4 bases for V and 8 bases for J; bases not matched to a gene: 11. Here the CDR3 DNA reads TGCGCCAGCAGCCCCCAGACAGGGTCGGGGGGCTACACCTTC. It encodes CASSPQTGSGGYTF.

V gene TRBV10-3 combines with J gene TRBJ1-3; TRBD1 agrees at 7 bases. The CDR3 is 16 amino acids. V trimming: 7 bases; J trimming: 0 bases; junction bases outside the gene matches: 9. Germline CDR1 and CDR2: ENHRY and SYGVKD. This CDR3 is CAIKATGTLSGNTIYF. DNA of the CDR3: TGTGCCATCAAGGCGACAGGGACTCTCTCTGGAAACACCATATATTTT.

The chain joins TRBV19 to TRBJ2-6, with D uncertain. The ends were cut back, 3 bases at V and 0 bases at J, with 3 bases in the middle. Germline V gene sequence: CDR1 LNHDA, CDR2 SQIVND (reference sequence). The CDR3 totals 14 residues. In DNA form, the CDR3 reads TGTGCCAGTAGTATTAGCTCTGGGGCCAACGTCCTGACTTTC. Its translation is CASSISSGANVLTF.

The rearrangement uses TRBV5-6 and TRBJ1-2, with TRBD1 as a possible D gene (5 bases). V was trimmed by 4 bases and J by 1 base, leaving 26 bases between them. The germline CDR1 and CDR2 sequences are SGHDT and YYEEEE. The CDR3 totals 19 residues. The CDR3 spells CASSPEGLGVILSNYGYTF. The CDR3 region has the DNA TGTGCCAGCAGCCCGGAGGGTCTGGGGGTAATCTTAAGTAACTATGGCTACACCTTC.

This clone was seen a single time. The rearrangement uses TRBV19 and TRBJ2-2; possibly TRBD1 for D (6 bases). Between the trimmed V and J ends, which lost 2 bases and 3 bases, there was a span of 10 bases. CDR3 length: 15 amino acids. Germline values: CDR1 LNHDA, CDR2 SQIVND (reference sequence). For the CDR3, the DNA is TGTGCCAGTAGTATACTGGACAGCCACACCGGGGAGCTGTTTTTT. Translating it yields CASSILDSHTGELFF.

V usage is TRBV6-1 and J usage is TRBJ2-3; D may be TRBD2 (5 bases). The CDR3 length is 15 residues. Trimming took 3 bases from V and 4 from J, leaving 14 bases between them. Germline CDR1 is MNHNS and CDR2 is SASEGT. The CDR3 DNA is TGTGCCAGCAGTGACGGGATCTTGGGCCCAGATACGCAGTATTTT. Amino acid sequence: CASSDGILGPDTQYF.